This passage covers 18 T cell receptor beta chains from one sample sequenced in a study of blood T cell repertoires in COVID-19. Produced via immunoSEQ multiplex PCR; TCRdb's table is partial and in-frame only. Of 150,000 to 200,000 clones in the sample, 80% to 85% were seen once. The sequenced sample was PBMCs or T cells enriched from blood (not recorded which). Receptors originate from a man aged 40-55 years who had recovered from COVID-19.

The rearrangement joins TRBV2 to TRBJ1-3; TRBD1 is a possible D gene (5 bases). Germline V gives CDR1 SNHLY, CDR2 FYNNEI. The CDR3 covers 14 residues. V was shortened by 4 bases and J by 0 bases, with 7 bases between the two germline ends. The CDR3 here is CASSGDSSGNTIYF. The CDR3 DNA reads as TGTGCCAGCAGTGGTGACAGCTCTGGAAACACCATATATTTT.

V usage is TRBV7-9 and J usage is TRBJ2-3; 16 bases map to TRBD2. This CDR3 spans 19 amino acids. The V segment lost 4 bases and the J segment 2 bases; nucleotides outside the gene matches: 9. Germline loops: CDR1 SEHNR, CDR2 FQNEAQ (reference sequence). CDR3 nucleotides: TGTGCCAGCAGCTCGGGACTAGCGGGGGGGCGCCTTGACACAGATACGCAGTATTTT. As protein: CASSSGLAGGRLDTDTQYF.

This chain connects TRBV12-3 or TRBV12-4 to TRBJ1-4; D remains ambiguous. Deletions cut 5 bases from V and 8 bases from J, with 9 bases between. CDR3 length equals 12 residues. The CDR3 here is CASSEVYEKLFF. In DNA, the CDR3 is TGTGCCAGCAGTGAGGTCTACGAAAAACTGTTTTTT.

A few counts support this clone. The rearrangement joins TRBV5-1 to TRBJ1-1; unclear D gene. The V gene lost 1 base and the J gene lost 0 bases, with 10 bases spanning the gap. The CDR3 is 15 amino acids. Germline values: CDR1 SGHRS, CDR2 YFSETQ. In nucleotides, the CDR3 is TGCGCCAGCAGCTTGATTCGGGGAGTGAACACTGAAGCTTTCTTT. Translated: CASSLIRGVNTEAFF.

The DNA of the CDR3 is TGCGCCAGCAGCTTGGCTACAGGCACTAATGAAAAACTGTTTTTT. This codes for CASSLATGTNEKLFF. V and J are TRBV5-1 and TRBJ1-4; D is perhaps TRBD1 (5 bases). The CDR3 runs to 15 residues. Germline CDR1 and CDR2: SGHRS and YFSETQ. Trimming left V 0 bases short and J 2 bases short, with 8 bases between.

The chain couples TRBV19 to TRBJ1-2; D may be TRBD1 (6 bases). This CDR3 comprises 14 residues. The V gene lost 5 bases and the J gene lost 2 bases, with 12 bases spanning the gap. Germline lookup yields CDR1 LNHDA and CDR2 SQIVND (reference sequence). The CDR3 region is CASSPRTANYGYTF. CDR3 in DNA: TGTGCCAGTAGTCCCCGGACAGCCAACTATGGCTACACCTTC.

J is TRBJ2-1 and V is TRBV11-2, with no clear D. The germline V gene has CDR1 SGHAT and CDR2 FQNNGV. This CDR3 contains 16 residues. V lost 1 base to trimming and J lost 3 bases, with 13 bases between them. The DNA of the CDR3 is TGTGCCAGCAGCTTAGCCTCCAGGCCCATCTACAATGAGCAGTTCTTC. Amino acid sequence: CASSLASRPIYNEQFF.

The chain recombines TRBV4-3 with TRBJ1-6; TRBD1 matches at 7 bases. CDR1 LGHNA and CDR2 YSLEER come from the germline V gene. The CDR3 contains 15 residues. The V and J ends lost 5 bases and 10 bases, in that order; junction bases with no gene match: 11. CDR3: CASSITGVVGSPLHF. The DNA for the CDR3 is TGCGCCAGCAGCATTACAGGGGTGGTGGGCTCACCCCTCCACTTT.

This chain uses TRBV3-1 (or the pseudogene TRBV3-2) with TRBJ1-3; no clear D. Germline values: CDR1 LGHDT, CDR2 YNNKEL (reference sequence). Trimming shortened V by 2 bases and J by 1 base, and 6 bases separated the two germline ends. The CDR3 runs 14 residues. CDR3 sequence (DNA): TGTGCCAGCAGCCAAATCCCATCTGGAAACACCATATATTTT. Translating gives CASSQIPSGNTIYF.

The chain carries TRBV11-2 and TRBJ1-4, with D possibly matching TRBD1 (5 bases). CDR1 SGHAT and CDR2 FQNNGV come from the germline V gene. The CDR3 covers 15 residues. V lost 1 base, J lost 0 bases, and 6 bases lay in between. For the CDR3, the DNA is TGTGCCAGCAGCTTAGGACAGTCAACTAATGAAAAACTGTTTTTT. Amino acids: CASSLGQSTNEKLFF. Full variable domain (outside the CDR3, taken from reference TRBV11-2 and TRBJ1-4): EAGVAQSPRYKIIEKRQSVAFWCNPISGHATLYWYQQILGQGPKLLIQFQNNGVVDDSQLPKDRFSAERLKGVDSTLKIQPAKLEDSAVYLCASSLGQSTNEKLFFGSGTQLSVL.

Comment on this clone: Other DNA sequences within the sample encode an identical CDR3. The rearrangement uses TRBV4-1 and TRBJ1-5, with D hard to call. In germline, CDR1 is MGHRA, CDR2 YSYEKL. Trimming took 3 bases from V and 0 from J, leaving 6 bases between them. This CDR3 has 14 residues. CDR3 region: CASSQAYSNQPQHF. The CDR3 DNA sequence: TGCGCCAGCAGCCAGGCTTATAGCAATCAGCCCCAGCATTTT.

V usage is TRBV11-3 and J usage is TRBJ2-7, with D possibly TRBD2 on 5 matching bases. The CDR3 extends over 15 amino acids. Looked up from germline, CDR1 is SGHNT and CDR2 is YENEEA. The V and J ends lost 5 bases and 2 bases respectively, with 16 bases between them. Written as DNA, the CDR3 is TGTGCCAGCAGCCTCCAGCCCGGGGTCCCCTACGAGCAGTACTTC. Its protein is CASSLQPGVPYEQYF.

The CDR3 region is CASSLLGVEETQYF. The CDR3 DNA reads as TGTGCCAGCAGCTTATTAGGGGTGGAGGAGACCCAGTACTTC. This rearrangement joins TRBV7-2 to TRBJ2-5; D is perhaps TRBD1 (5 bases). The CDR3 loop spans 14 amino acids. V gave up 2 bases and J gave up 5 bases, with 12 bases separating them. Germline V CDR1 and CDR2: SGHTA, FQGNSA.

Only a few counts were recorded for this clone. This sequence joins TRBV19 and TRBJ1-2, with 10 nucleotides matching TRBD1. Germline V gene sequence: CDR1 LNHDA, CDR2 SQIVND (reference sequence). The CDR3 spans 15 residues. The ends lost 3 bases at V and 4 bases at J; junction bases unmatched: 5. The CDR3 DNA reads TGTGCCAGTAGTATGGGACAGGGGTCTGGCTATGGCTACACCTTC. Translated: CASSMGQGSGYGYTF.

The chain couples TRBV4-1 to TRBJ2-1, with 8 bases identical to TRBD1. The CDR3 consists of 13 residues. Looked up from germline, CDR1 is MGHRA and CDR2 is YSYEKL. V lost 1 base, J lost 12 bases, and 5 bases stayed unmatched. In nucleotides, the CDR3 is TGCGCCAGCAGCCAAGTCATCGGGACAGGGCAGTTCTTC. This codes for CASSQVIGTGQFF.

The CDR3 region is CASSLESGRTNEKLFF. The CDR3 DNA follows: TGTGCCAGCAGCTTAGAATCCGGGAGAACTAATGAAAAACTGTTTTTT. The V call is TRBV13, the J call TRBJ1-4; D remains ambiguous. Trimming left V 1 base short and J 1 base short, with 10 bases between. The CDR3 extends over 16 amino acids. Germline loops: CDR1 PRHDT, CDR2 FYEKMQ (reference sequence). Looking up the rest from reference TRBV13 and TRBJ1-4 gives the full variable domain: AAGVIQSPRHLIKEKRETATLKCYPIPRHDTVYWYQQGPGQDPQFLISFYEKMQSDKGSIPDRFSAQQFSDYHSELNMSSLELGDSALYFCASSLESGRTNEKLFFGSGTQLSVL.

The chain is built from TRBV28 and TRBJ2-1; D may be TRBD1 (6 bases). V was trimmed by 7 bases and J by 7 bases, leaving 20 bases between them. The CDR3 spans 15 residues. Germline CDR1 and CDR2: MDHEN and SYDVKM. CDR3 nucleotide sequence: TGTGCCAGCACCTTGGGACAACCAGGTTTGAATGAGCAGTTCTTC. It yields the protein CASTLGQPGLNEQFF.

CDR3: CASSLADQPQHF. CDR3 nucleotides: TGTGCCAGCAGCTTGGCAGATCAGCCCCAGCATTTT. This chain links TRBV5-4 with TRBJ1-5; the D is unclear. The CDR3 extends over 12 amino acids. V lost 0 bases and J lost 5, with 3 bases in between. Per the germline V gene, CDR1 is SGHNT and CDR2 is YYREEE (reference sequence). The full variable domain, its missing parts supplied by reference TRBV5-4 and TRBJ1-5, is ETGVTQSPTHLIKTRGQQVTLRCSSQSGHNTVSWYQQALGQGPQFIFQYYREEENGRGNFPPRFSGLQFPNYSSELNVNALELDDSALYLCASSLADQPQHFGDGTRLSIL.